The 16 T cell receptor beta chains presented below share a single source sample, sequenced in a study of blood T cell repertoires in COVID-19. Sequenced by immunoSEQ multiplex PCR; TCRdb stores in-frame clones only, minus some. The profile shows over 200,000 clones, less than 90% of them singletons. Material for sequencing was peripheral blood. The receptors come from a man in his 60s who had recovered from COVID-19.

The CDR3 DNA reads as TGCGCCAGCAGCCGCCAACTTGGGGCGAGGGAAAAACTGTTTTTT. It encodes CASSRQLGAREKLFF. V is TRBV5-1 and J is TRBJ1-4, with D maybe TRBD1 (5 bases). Germline V gives CDR1 SGHRS, CDR2 YFSETQ. The CDR3 contains 15 residues. Trimming removed 4 bases at V and 8 bases at J, with 18 bases between.

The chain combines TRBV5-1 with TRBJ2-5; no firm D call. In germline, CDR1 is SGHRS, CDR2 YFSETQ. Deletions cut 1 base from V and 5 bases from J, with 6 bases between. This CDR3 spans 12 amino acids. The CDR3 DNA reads TGCGCCAGCAGCTTGTCCGAGGAGACCCAGTACTTC. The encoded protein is CASSLSEETQYF.

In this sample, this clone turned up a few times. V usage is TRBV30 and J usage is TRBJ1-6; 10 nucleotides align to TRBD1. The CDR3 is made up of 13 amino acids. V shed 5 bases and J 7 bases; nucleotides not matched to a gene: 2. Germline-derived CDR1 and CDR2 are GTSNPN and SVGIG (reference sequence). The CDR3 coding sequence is TGTGCCTGGGGGGGACAGGGGAATTCACCCCTCCACTTT. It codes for CAWGGQGNSPLHF.

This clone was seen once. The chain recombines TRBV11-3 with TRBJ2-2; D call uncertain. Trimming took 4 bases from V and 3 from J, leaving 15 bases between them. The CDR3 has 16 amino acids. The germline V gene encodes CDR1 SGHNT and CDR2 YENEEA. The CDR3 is CASSYVTGSYTGELFF. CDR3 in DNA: TGTGCCAGCAGCTACGTTACCGGGTCCTACACCGGGGAGCTGTTTTTT.

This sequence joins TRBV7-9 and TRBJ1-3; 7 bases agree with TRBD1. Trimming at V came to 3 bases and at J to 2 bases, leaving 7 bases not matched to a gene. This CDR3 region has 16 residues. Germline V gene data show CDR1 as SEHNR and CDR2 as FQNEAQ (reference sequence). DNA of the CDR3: TGTGCCAGCAGCTTCGGCACAGGGGAGCCTGGAAACACCATATATTTT. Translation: CASSFGTGEPGNTIYF. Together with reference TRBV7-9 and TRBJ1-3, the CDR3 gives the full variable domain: DTGVSQNPRHKITKRGQNVTFRCDPISEHNRLYWYRQTLGQGPEFLTYFQNEAQLEKSRLLSDRFSAERPKGSFSTLEIQRTEQGDSAMYLCASSFGTGEPGNTIYFGEGSWLTVV.

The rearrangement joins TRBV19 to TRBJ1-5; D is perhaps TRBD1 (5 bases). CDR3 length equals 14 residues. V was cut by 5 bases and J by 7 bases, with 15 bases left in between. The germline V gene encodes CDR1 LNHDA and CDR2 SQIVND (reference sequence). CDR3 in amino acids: CASSSGGVWQPQHF. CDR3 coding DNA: TGTGCCAGTAGTTCGGGAGGGGTATGGCAGCCCCAGCATTTT.

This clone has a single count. The CDR3 nucleotides are TGTGCCAGCAGTTCCGCCGACAGGGGGCATCGCTACGAGCAGTACTTC. Protein: CASSSADRGHRYEQYF. This chain joins TRBV6-5 and TRBJ2-7; the match to TRBD1 covers 10 bases. CDR3 size: 16 residues. V gave up 4 bases and J gave up 3 bases; unmatched junction bases: 9. Germline V gene data show CDR1 as MNHEY and CDR2 as SVGAGI.

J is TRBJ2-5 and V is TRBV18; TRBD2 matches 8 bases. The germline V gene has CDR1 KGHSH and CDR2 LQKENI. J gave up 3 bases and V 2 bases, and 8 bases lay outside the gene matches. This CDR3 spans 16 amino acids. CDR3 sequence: CASSPSRGLAKETQYF. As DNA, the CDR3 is TGTGCCAGCTCACCAAGTAGAGGACTAGCAAAAGAGACCCAGTACTTC.

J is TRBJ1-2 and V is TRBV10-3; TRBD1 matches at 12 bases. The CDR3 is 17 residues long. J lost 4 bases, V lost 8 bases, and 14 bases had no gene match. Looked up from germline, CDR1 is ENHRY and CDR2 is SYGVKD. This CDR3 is CAIGGRDRGRKVYGYTF. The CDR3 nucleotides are TGTGCCATCGGCGGACGGGACAGGGGGCGAAAGGTCTATGGCTACACCTTC.

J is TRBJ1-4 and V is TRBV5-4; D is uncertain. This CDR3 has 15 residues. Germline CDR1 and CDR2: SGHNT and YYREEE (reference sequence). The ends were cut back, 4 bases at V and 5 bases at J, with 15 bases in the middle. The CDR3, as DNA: TGTGCCAGCAGCCCGAAGGAGGGCTCGAATGAAAAACTGTTTTTT. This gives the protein CASSPKEGSNEKLFF.

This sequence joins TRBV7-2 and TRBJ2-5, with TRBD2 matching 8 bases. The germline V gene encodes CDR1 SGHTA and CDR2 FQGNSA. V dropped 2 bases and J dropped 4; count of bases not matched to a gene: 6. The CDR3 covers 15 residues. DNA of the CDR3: TGTGCCAGCAGCTTAAGCAGCGGGGGAGGAGAGACCCAGTACTTC. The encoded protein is CASSLSSGGGETQYF.

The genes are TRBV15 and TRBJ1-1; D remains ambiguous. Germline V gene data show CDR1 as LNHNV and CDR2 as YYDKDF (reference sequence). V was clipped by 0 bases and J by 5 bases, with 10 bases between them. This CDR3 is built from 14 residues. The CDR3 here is CATSRDNSGTEAFF. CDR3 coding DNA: TGTGCCACCAGCAGAGATAACAGTGGAACTGAAGCTTTCTTT. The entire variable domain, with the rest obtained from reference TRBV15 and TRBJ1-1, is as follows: DAMVIQNPRYQVTQFGKPVTLSCSQTLNHNVMYWYQQKSSQAPKLLFHYYDKDFNNEADTPDNFQSRRPNTSFCFLDIRSPGLGDTAMYLCATSRDNSGTEAFFGQGTRLTVV.

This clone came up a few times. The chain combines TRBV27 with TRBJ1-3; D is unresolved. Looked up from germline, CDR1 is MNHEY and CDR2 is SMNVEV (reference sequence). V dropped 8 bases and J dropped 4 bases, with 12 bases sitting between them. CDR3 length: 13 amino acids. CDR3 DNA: TGTGCCAGCCTAGACCGGGTCGGAAACACCATATATTTT. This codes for CASLDRVGNTIYF.

CDR3 region: CASSTGGVYEQYF. The CDR3 bases are TGTGCCAGCAGCACCGGGGGGGTCTACGAGCAGTACTTC. The chain is built from TRBV6-5 and TRBJ2-7; 8 nucleotides agree with TRBD2. V shed 6 bases and J 3 bases; nucleotides not matched to a gene: 4. CDR1 is MNHEY and CDR2 is SVGAGI in the germline V gene. The CDR3 runs to 13 residues.

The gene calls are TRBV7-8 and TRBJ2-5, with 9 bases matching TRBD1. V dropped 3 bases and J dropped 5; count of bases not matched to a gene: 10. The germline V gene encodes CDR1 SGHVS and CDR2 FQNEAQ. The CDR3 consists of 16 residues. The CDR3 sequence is CASSFRTGVGTETQYF. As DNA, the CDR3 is TGTGCCAGCAGCTTTCGGACAGGGGTGGGGACGGAGACCCAGTACTTC.

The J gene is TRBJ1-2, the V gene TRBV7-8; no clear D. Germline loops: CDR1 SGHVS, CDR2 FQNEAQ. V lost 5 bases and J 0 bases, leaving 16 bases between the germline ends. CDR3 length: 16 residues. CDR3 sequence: CASSLHRDKPNYGYTF. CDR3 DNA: TGTGCCAGCAGCCTCCACAGAGATAAACCTAACTATGGCTACACCTTC.